Listed here is a single TCR beta chain. How the authors handled the data: Reference gene primer amplification gave nucleated cell count estimates. The method was immunoSEQ multiplex PCR; TCRdb's version includes in-frame clones alone and lacks a portion of them. The V and J calls and clone size were taken over from that table, and D and trimming were inferred from the DNA. The data hold 140,000 to 150,000 clones, with 84% observed a single time. These data belong to a study of blood T cell repertoires in COVID-19. The overall study: In each case, the material was cDNA or gDNA derived from T cells, B-cell-depleted T cells, or PBMCs.

Each exposed participant met a COVID-19 case in the 2 weeks preceding study entry. The clonotype originates from a woman aged 45-59 years who had been exposed to COVID-19. Material for sequencing was PBMCs or T cells enriched from blood (not recorded which).

CDR3 sequence reads: CASSQDPPGHHNTEAFF. DNA for the CDR3: TGCGCCAGCAGCCAAGACCCGCCAGGTCACCATAACACTGAAGCTTTCTTT. The chain is built from TRBV4-1 and TRBJ1-1; D is unclear. The CDR3 covers 17 residues. The V end lost 0 bases, the J end lost 2 bases, and 16 bases lay between the germline ends. CDR1 MGHRA and CDR2 YSYEKL come from the germline V gene.